The 31 T cell receptor beta chains below were found in one sample sequenced in a study of T-cell memory formation after mild COVID-19. From the 5' RACE reads, TCRdb called clonotypes with MiXCR, one entry per CDR3 protein. This table holds almost 550,000 distinct CDR3 sequences, roughly 20% found once. Sequencing was performed on PBMCs or a T cell subset sorted from them (not recorded which). These receptors were taken from an adult woman who had mild COVID-19 (a few samples of this study predate the infection). Cell type and time point are not known.

The CDR3 nucleotides are TGTGCCAGCAGCTTAGATCGGAGCGCCGGGGAGCTGTTTTTT. It is translated as CASSLDRSAGELFF. The J gene is TRBJ2-2, the V gene TRBV7-3; D is unresolved. From germline, CDR1 is SGHTA and CDR2 FQGTGA. The ends were cut back, 2 bases at V and 6 bases at J, with 10 bases in the middle. The CDR3 covers 14 residues.

The chain carries TRBV4-3 and TRBJ2-1, with D possibly being TRBD2 (6 bases). CDR3 size: 20 residues. In germline, CDR1 is LGHNA, CDR2 YSLEER. V dropped 0 bases and J dropped 4 bases, with 25 bases sitting between them. Here the CDR3 DNA reads TGCGCCAGCAGCCAAGATACCCCCAGCGGACCACGGGAGATTTACAATGAGCAGTTCTTC. Amino acid sequence: CASSQDTPSGPREIYNEQFF.

The chain combines TRBV7-2 with TRBJ2-3, with D tentatively TRBD2 (7 bases). Germline V CDR1 and CDR2: SGHTA, FQGNSA. The CDR3 runs 18 residues. The V and J ends lost 2 bases and 1 base respectively, with 19 bases between them. Here the CDR3 DNA reads TGTGCCAGCAGCTTAATCATGGGGGGGCTAGCTGGCACAGATACGCAGTATTTT. It translates to CASSLIMGGLAGTDTQYF.

V usage is TRBV7-2 and J usage is TRBJ1-2, with D possibly being TRBD1 (5 bases). The germline CDR1 and CDR2 sequences are SGHTA and FQGNSA. CDR3 size: 13 residues. Between the trimmed V and J ends, which lost 2 bases and 6 bases, there was a span of 10 bases. The CDR3 DNA reads TGTGCCAGCAGCTTATTTCGGGGGAATGGCTACACCTTC. This sequence encodes CASSLFRGNGYTF.

CDR3 nucleotides: TGTCGCCCCGGGGCCAACGTCCTGACTTTC. As protein: CRPGANVLTF. J is TRBJ2-6 and V is TRBV12-3 or TRBV12-4; D not resolved. The CDR3 totals 10 residues.

This clonotype was seen a few times. V usage is TRBV6-5 and J usage is TRBJ2-1; 7 nucleotides line up with TRBD1. The V gene's germline CDR1 is MNHEY and CDR2 SVGAGI. V was clipped by 6 bases and J by 5 bases; unmatched bases: 10. The CDR3 runs 15 residues. The CDR3 spells CASSPDRALNNEQFF. As DNA, the CDR3 is TGTGCCAGCAGCCCTGACAGGGCCCTAAACAATGAGCAGTTCTTC.

This chain uses TRBV10-3 with TRBJ1-5; D not resolved. CDR3 length: 17 residues. Trimming took 0 bases from V and 0 from J, leaving 12 bases between them. Germline values: CDR1 ENHRY, CDR2 SYGVKD. CDR3 protein: CAISESERRISNQPQHF. The DNA of the CDR3 is TGTGCCATCAGTGAGTCTGAACGACGGATTAGCAATCAGCCCCAGCATTTT.

The chain carries TRBV9 and TRBJ2-7; TRBD2 aligns across 11 bases. From germline, CDR1 is SGDLS and CDR2 YYNGEE. J was trimmed by 9 bases and V by 0 bases; bases with no gene match: 8. CDR3 size: 15 residues. Here the CDR3 reads CASSVGLAGGQVQYF. The DNA of the CDR3 is TGTGCCAGCAGCGTAGGTCTAGCGGGGGGCCAGGTGCAGTACTTC.

The chain carries TRBV24-1 and TRBJ2-3; 8 bases line up with TRBD1. The CDR3 is 14 residues long. CDR1 KGHDR and CDR2 SFDVKD come from the germline V gene. With V trimmed by 4 bases and J by 6 bases, 5 bases remained unmatched. CDR3 residues: CATSDQDRGDTQYF. The DNA of the CDR3 is TGTGCCACCAGTGACCAAGACAGGGGCGATACGCAGTATTTT.

This clonotype turned up a few times. J is TRBJ2-4 and V is TRBV15, with 7 bases aligning to TRBD1. The CDR3 spans 14 residues. Germline V gene sequence: CDR1 LNHNV, CDR2 YYDKDF (reference sequence). Trimming at V came to 2 bases and at J to 7 bases, leaving 5 bases not matched to a gene. In nucleotides, the CDR3 is TGTGCCACCAGCAGACCGACAGGGTCCAACATTCAGTACTTC. Translation gives CATSRPTGSNIQYF.

The chain links TRBV20-1 to TRBJ2-3; either TRBD1 or TRBD2 may supply D (5 bases each). This CDR3 is 16 amino acids long. V gave up 0 bases and J gave up 2 bases, with 15 bases separating them. Germline V gene lookup returns CDR1 DFQATT and CDR2 SNEGSKA (reference sequence). The CDR3 DNA reads TGCAGTGCTAGAGATGGGGGAGCATCTCCCACAGATACGCAGTATTTT. Its translation: CSARDGGASPTDTQYF.

This chain uses TRBV5-6 with TRBJ1-1; D not resolved. V was trimmed by 2 bases and J by 1 base, leaving 30 bases between them. The germline V gene encodes CDR1 SGHDT and CDR2 YYEEEE. The CDR3 totals 21 residues. In nucleotides, the CDR3 is TGTGCCAGCAGCTTTGACCGGTACCTTGGAATAGGTAGCATCCCGAACACTGAAGCTTTCTTT. Translated, it gives CASSFDRYLGIGSIPNTEAFF.

The chain recombines TRBV30 with TRBJ1-5; D gene uncertain. Germline values: CDR1 GTSNPN, CDR2 SVGIG (reference sequence). The ends were cut back, 1 base at V and 9 bases at J, with 13 bases in the middle. CDR3 length equals 13 residues. As DNA, the CDR3 is TGTGCCTGGAGTGCGGAGGTGTTAATGCCCCAGCATTTT. Amino acids: CAWSAEVLMPQHF.

This clonotype was counted only a few times. J is TRBJ2-5 and V is TRBV7-3; D is perhaps TRBD2 (5 bases). The V gene's germline CDR1 is SGHTA and CDR2 FQGTGA. Trimming cost V 2 bases and J 1 base, with 11 bases left between them. CDR3 length equals 15 residues. CDR3 sequence: CASSLYGIRQETQYF. In DNA, the CDR3 is TGTGCCAGCAGCTTATACGGGATTCGCCAAGAGACCCAGTACTTC.

The V and J genes are TRBV10-3 and TRBJ2-1; TRBD2 aligns across 13 bases. V lost 8 bases, J lost 9 bases, and 13 bases stayed unmatched. This CDR3 has 16 amino acids. Germline assignment: CDR1 ENHRY and CDR2 SYGVKD. Written as DNA, the CDR3 is TGTGCCATCCAATCCCGGACTAGCGGGAGCGGTACTGAGCAGTTCTTC. This gives the protein CAIQSRTSGSGTEQFF.

This rearrangement joins TRBV27 to TRBJ2-5, with TRBD1 matching 11 bases. The CDR3 is made up of 16 amino acids. CDR1 is MNHEY and CDR2 is SMNVEV in the germline V gene (reference sequence). V shed 8 bases and J 4 bases; nucleotides not matched to a gene: 12. CDR3: CASRLSWDRGIETQYF. The CDR3 region has the DNA TGTGCCAGCCGATTATCCTGGGACAGGGGGATAGAGACCCAGTACTTC.

This clonotype appeared once. The rearrangement links TRBV9 to TRBJ1-2, with D possibly TRBD1 on 6 matching bases. The germline CDR1 and CDR2 sequences are SGDLS and YYNGEE. V was clipped by 4 bases and J by 4 bases, with 17 bases between them. This CDR3 is built from 15 residues. This chain's CDR3 is CASSTAQGEGYGYTF. CDR3 bases: TGTGCCAGCAGCACGGCACAGGGTGAGGGCTATGGCTACACCTTC.

The rearrangement joins TRBV4-2 to TRBJ2-1; TRBD2 matches 7 bases. The CDR3 is made up of 16 amino acids. Germline CDR1 is LGHNA and CDR2 is YNFKEQ. V trimming: 4 bases; J trimming: 7 bases; junction bases outside the gene matches: 13. As DNA, the CDR3 is TGTGCCAGCAGCCCACACGGGGAGGGCAGTCGGAATGAGCAGTTCTTC. It codes for CASSPHGEGSRNEQFF.

This clonotype was seen only a few times. The chain uses TRBV5-1 and TRBJ2-7; D is perhaps TRBD2 (6 bases). Trimming took off 2 bases at V and 2 bases at J, with 8 bases between the two ends. The germline gives CDR1 SGHRS, CDR2 YFSETQ. This CDR3 is 13 amino acids long. CDR3 sequence (DNA): TGCGCCAGCAGCTTTCGGGAGCCCTACGAGCAGTACTTC. Amino acids: CASSFREPYEQYF. The full variable domain, in which reference TRBV5-1 and TRBJ2-7 provide the parts outside the CDR3, is KAGVTQTPRYLIKTRGQQVTLSCSPISGHRSVSWYQQTPGQGLQFLFEYFSETQRNKGNFPGRFSGRQFSNSRSEMNVSTLELGDSALYLCASSFREPYEQYFGPGTRLTVT.

The chain joins TRBV5-5 to TRBJ1-1; D may be TRBD1 (6 bases). V dropped 4 bases and J dropped 0 bases, with 13 bases sitting between them. The CDR3 is 15 amino acids. Germline-derived CDR1 and CDR2 are SGHKS and YYEKEE (reference sequence). CDR3 residues: CASSDQGKVNTEAFF. CDR3 nucleotides: TGTGCCAGCAGCGACCAGGGGAAGGTGAACACTGAAGCTTTCTTT.

J is TRBJ1-2 and V is TRBV20-1, with D unclear. Germline CDR1 and CDR2: DFQATT and SNEGSKA (reference sequence). The CDR3 consists of 12 residues. Trimming removed 6 bases at V and 2 bases at J, with 10 bases between. CDR3 coding DNA: TGCAGTGCCAAGACGGAAAACTATGGCTACACCTTC. It is translated as CSAKTENYGYTF.

The chain is built from TRBV18 and TRBJ2-7, with D perhaps being TRBD1 or TRBD2 (5 bases each). The CDR3 spans 14 residues. Germline CDR1 is KGHSH and CDR2 is LQKENI. V was trimmed by 4 bases and J by 2 bases, leaving 12 bases between them. DNA of the CDR3: TGTGCCAGCTCACACCGGGACGGCACCTACGAGCAGTACTTC. It is translated as CASSHRDGTYEQYF.

This clonotype was observed once. The V gene is TRBV6-2 or TRBV6-3, the J gene TRBJ2-7, with D tentatively TRBD1 or TRBD2 (5 bases each). CDR1 MNHEY and CDR2 SVGEGT come from the germline V gene. The CDR3 spans 14 residues. V lost 9 bases and J lost 3, with 18 bases in between. The CDR3 region has the DNA TGTGCCAGTTCAAACGAGGGGTTTCTCTACGAGCAGTACTTC. Its protein is CASSNEGFLYEQYF.

This clonotype was seen a few times. This rearrangement joins TRBV9 to TRBJ2-2; 7 bases fit TRBD1. This CDR3 contains 15 residues. V was pared by 4 bases and J by 0 bases, with 3 bases of the junction left unmatched. Germline CDR1 reads SGDLS; CDR2 reads YYNGEE. The CDR3 DNA is TGTGCCAGCAGCCCGACAGGGTCGAACACCGGGGAGCTGTTTTTT. Translation: CASSPTGSNTGELFF.

This clonotype has a handful of counts. In DNA, the CDR3 is TGTGCCAGCAGCCTCTCGGGGCCCGGTCGTTCGCGAGGGCCGCGAGGGACCCAGTACTTC. As protein: CASSLSGPGRSRGPRGTQYF. This chain connects TRBV7-8 to TRBJ2-5; D may correspond to TRBD1 or TRBD2 (5 bases each). This CDR3 comprises 20 residues. Germline CDR1 and CDR2: SGHVS and FQNEAQ. Trimming took 5 bases from V and 7 from J, leaving 35 bases between them.

This clonotype was picked up a small number of times. The chain is built from TRBV7-2 and TRBJ2-7; the D gene is possibly TRBD1 (6 bases). Germline V CDR1 and CDR2: SGHTA, FQGNSA. Between the trimmed V and J ends, which lost 7 bases and 2 bases, there was a span of 15 bases. The CDR3 consists of 14 residues. CDR3 DNA sequence: TGTGCCAGCACCAGAACAGGGTTGGCCTACGAGCAGTACTTC. It specifies CASTRTGLAYEQYF.

This clonotype has only a few counts. The chain combines TRBV25-1 with TRBJ1-1; a weak D match, TRBD1 (5 bases). The germline V gene has CDR1 MGHDK and CDR2 SYGVNS. The V end was cut by 3 bases, the J end by 2 bases, with 13 bases between. The CDR3 is 15 amino acids. The CDR3 bases are TGTGCCAGCAGTGAGGACGACAGCGATAACACTGAAGCTTTCTTT. This translates into CASSEDDSDNTEAFF.

This chain connects TRBV19 to TRBJ2-1; no reliable D call. Germline CDR1 LNHDA, CDR2 SQIVND (reference sequence). V was cut by 1 base and J by 9 bases, with 13 bases left in between. The CDR3 has 14 residues. CDR3 protein: CASSIGGRSSEQFF. The CDR3 nucleotides read TGTGCCAGTAGTATAGGTGGCAGGTCCAGTGAGCAGTTCTTC.

This clonotype was recorded a few times. The gene calls are TRBV12-3 or TRBV12-4 and TRBJ1-5; D may be TRBD1 (6 bases). There are 15 residues in the CDR3. V was clipped by 6 bases and J by 0 bases, with 12 bases between them. The CDR3, as DNA: TGTGCCAGCAGGCAACAGGGTGATAGCAATCAGCCCCAGCATTTT. The encoded protein is CASRQQGDSNQPQHF.

The V call is TRBV27, the J call TRBJ2-7; unclear D gene. Trimming shortened V by 10 bases and J by 3 bases, and 25 bases separated the two germline ends. Germline V CDR1 and CDR2: MNHEY, SMNVEV (reference sequence). The CDR3 spans 16 residues. The CDR3 DNA is TGTGCCACCGCGAGTCCTCTTCGGGCCCCTGGCTACGAGCAGTACTTC. It is translated as CATASPLRAPGYEQYF.

The chain combines TRBV2 with TRBJ2-5; D is ambiguous. Deletions cut 8 bases from V and 5 bases from J, with 9 bases between. The CDR3 contains 11 residues. CDR1 and CDR2 (germline): SNHLY, FYNNEI. This CDR3 is CASLMGETQYF. For the CDR3, the DNA is TGTGCCAGCTTAATGGGGGAGACCCAGTACTTC.